This T cell receptor (beta chain) stems from a study of T cell responses to AZD1222 COVID-19 vaccine. Study results and caveats: Reports say nearly half of spike-specific TCRs go after unmutated variant regions. CD4 TCRs linked to vaccination spanned spike, dominating at 160-218 and 743-854. Donors were mostly white British, more females; clonal diversity possibly underestimated.

Produced via immunoSEQ multiplex PCR; TCRdb's table is partial and in-frame only. The table lists some 150,000 clones, about 87% of them singletons, with around 2.1% in the top ten. The CDR3 totals 16 residues. The germline V gene has CDR1 MDHEN and CDR2 SYDVKM. V gave up 3 bases and J gave up 7 bases; unmatched junction bases: 5. Of note for this clone: Its matching antigen is unknown.

This chain connects TRBV28 to TRBJ2-1; 14 bases fit TRBD2. This clonotype was sampled from an adult in good health. The sequencing used peripheral blood, collected on day 0 of AZD1222 vaccination. The CDR3 is CASSFLGTSGRNEQFF. The CDR3 DNA follows: TGTGCCAGCAGTTTTCTAGGGACTAGCGGGAGAAATGAGCAGTTCTTC.